This T cell receptor beta chain was sequenced during a study of blood T cells in healthy people across ages (dated by TCRdb to the mid-2010s). Study-wide context: In model experiments, template switching captured roughly one uniquely barcoded TCR beta cDNA molecule for every two T cells. The study measured age-related changes in TCR beta repertoire diversity using deep sequencing normalized with unique cDNA molecular identifiers. Donors of different ages were randomly distributed across sequencing lanes to avoid experimental bias. Using the same blood draw, the study looked at two additional independent replicas of 1 million unique cDNA reads for two donors, one aged 18 to 30 and the other aged 80 or older. The donors were divided into four age groups: young (average around 17 years), middle-aged (about 41), aged (approximately 62) and long-lived (around 87). Broader findings and caveats from the paper: Observed TCR beta diversity correlated strongly with the percentage of naive T cells measured by flow cytometry. Total diversity estimates from one million sequenced T cells were considered lower bounds and underestimates. Compared with the aged group, the long-lived group had more naive CD4+ T cells, fewer expanded clones and increased TCR diversity, suggesting age selection. As age increased, observed TCR beta diversity per million T cells dropped in a roughly linear way, and a significant reduction was already evident by age 40. Because donor CMV infection status was unknown, age-related changes in expanded clonotypes were potentially confounded. Conclusive comparison of naive and antigen-experienced compartments was prevented by the profiling of bulk unsorted PBMCs.

The approximately 39 donors, aged about 6 to 90 years, were systemically healthy Caucasian individuals from Russia. About 9.8 milliliters of peripheral blood were drawn from each donor into EDTA-treated Vacutainer tubes. Ficoll-Paque density-gradient centrifugation was used to isolate PBMCs, with at least 6 million per sample. Trizol reagent was used to extract total RNA from the PBMCs, yielding at least 5.5 micrograms per sample. For every donor, an aliquot of PBMCs went through flow cytometry to measure the percentages of naive CD45RAhigh/CD27high T cells. Library prep was done by 5' RACE. Sequencing took place on an Illumina HiSeq 2500. A second PCR of about 7 to 12 cycles was run with a J-beta primer mix and a sample-barcoded 5' primer. A template-switch 5' adaptor carrying 12 random nucleotides introduced a unique molecular identifier onto each TCR beta cDNA molecule. At least 2.5 million CDR3-containing paired-end reads were obtained from each sample. The Mint cDNA synthesis kit, primed by a TRBC-specific oligonucleotide, was used to synthesize first-strand cDNA from all RNA. Following uracil-DNA glycosylase treatment, a first 18-cycle PCR with universal primers M1SS and BC2_uni_R was performed on all cDNA. The study's processing was this. For normalization, 1 million high-quality reads were randomly selected from each sample, with every read carrying a distinct molecular identifier. Reads sharing molecular identifiers were discarded rather than binned into consensus sequences. MiTCR, with a Q25 quality threshold and the strictest error-elimination algorithm, was used for CDR3 identification, clonotype clustering and error correction. A nonparametric unseen species model with Euler transformation was used to estimate lower-bound total TCR beta diversity. Through fastp at Q25 and MiXCR, TCRdb rebuilt clones from the public reads, retaining in-frame beta chains. Here each entry gathers all rows of one CDR3 protein and keeps the most common genes and DNA. The V and J calls were not made by the authors but by TCRdb's processing. The sample contains roughly 500,000 distinct CDR3 sequences, 25% to 30% of them found a single time. The ten largest make up about 18% of the sample.

With respect to this clonotype: Its antigen specificity is not known. Nothing much larger sits one base from this clone, and base qualities are not available.

The CDR3 has 14 amino acids, counting the end cysteine and phenylalanine. Just the 42-base CDR3 DNA is kept, in frame starting at base 1. This chain joins TRBV21-1 to TRBJ1-2. TRBV21-1 is noted as a pseudogene. Input material: blood. The receptor was isolated from a woman in her seventies in good health. The nucleotides are TGTGCCAGCAGCTCCCGTAGGATTCGCTATGGCTACACCTTC. Translated, it gives CASSSRRIRYGYTF.